The clone carrying this T cell receptor (beta chain) was counted at least ten times. Its cognate antigen is unknown. The sample comes from a study of neurological immune-mediated disorders. Study-level results: Private repertoires in all groups were suggested by the absence of shared CDR3 amino acid sequences among expanded clones across subjects. HTLV-1-associated myelopathy ranked highest for TCR clonal expansion and multiple sclerosis lowest, beneath healthy controls.

Some 1 million sorted CD4+ or CD8+ T cells made each library. V gave up 8 bases and J gave up 1 base, with 21 bases separating them. CDR1 is MNHNS and CDR2 is SASEGT in the germline V gene. There are 17 residues in the CDR3. The authors obtained over 160 million TCR-beta sequences from 15-18 subjects per sequencing run. TCRdb reprocessed the 5' RACE reads with MiXCR, giving one entry per CDR3 protein. The table includes 14,000 or so distinct CDR3 sequences, 13% detected once. The chain joins TRBV6-1 to TRBJ2-1; TRBD1 or TRBD2 may be the D gene (6 bases each). This sequence was found in a female donor with HTLV-1-associated myelopathy (HAM/TSP). Sequenced material: CD8+ T cells from blood. The CDR3 region has the DNA TGTGCCAGCTCGGGGGCGTTGGTTCTCTGGTCCTACAATGAGCAGTTCTTC. Its translation: CASSGALVLWSYNEQFF.